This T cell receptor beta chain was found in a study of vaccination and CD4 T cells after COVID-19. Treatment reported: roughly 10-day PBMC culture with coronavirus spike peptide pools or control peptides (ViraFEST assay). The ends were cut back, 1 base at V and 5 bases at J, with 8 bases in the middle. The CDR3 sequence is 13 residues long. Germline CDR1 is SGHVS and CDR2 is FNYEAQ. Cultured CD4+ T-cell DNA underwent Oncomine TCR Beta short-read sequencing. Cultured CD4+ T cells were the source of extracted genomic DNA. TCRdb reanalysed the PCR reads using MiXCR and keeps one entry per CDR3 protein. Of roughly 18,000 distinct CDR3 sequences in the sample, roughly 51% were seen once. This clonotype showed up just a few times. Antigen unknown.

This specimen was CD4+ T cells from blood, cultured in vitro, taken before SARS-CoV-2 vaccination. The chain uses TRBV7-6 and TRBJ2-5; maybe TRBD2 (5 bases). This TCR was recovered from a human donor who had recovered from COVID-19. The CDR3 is CASSLVRRETQYF. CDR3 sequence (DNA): TGTGCCAGCAGCTTAGTCAGGAGGGAGACCCAGTACTTC.